One T cell receptor beta chain is described in this entry. What antigen it recognizes has not been identified. No clone much larger than this one lies a single base away; base qualities are absent. For this chain, trimming is 4 bases at the V end and 6 bases at the J end, and the number of junction bases without a gene match is 8. The CDR3 measures 15 amino acids from cysteine to phenylalanine. This entry keeps only the CDR3 DNA: 45 bases, framed from base 1. Based on the germline V gene, the CDR1 and CDR2 sequences are MNHNS and SASEGT. This sample is part of a study of CD4+ T cells in melanoma (dated by TCRdb to between 2020 and 2023). Study-wide context: The study investigated neoantigen-specific CD4+ T cells in human melanoma.

Overall results and qualifications from the work: The report described a correlation between neoantigen-specific CD4+ T cells and the function of CD8+ T cells, macrophages and B cells. Neoantigen-specific CD4+ T cells in melanoma were reported to have a range of differentiation states.

Donors were patients with melanoma. Library construction relied on the immunoSEQ multiplex PCR assay. TCRdb stores this immuneACCESS table with in-frame sequences only. Part of the clones is absent; in the studies checked, under half of the shortfall reflects unresolved V genes, and no reason is known for the rest. The sample table shows 110,000 to 150,000 clones, and about 90% are seen once. In total, the top ten clones hold about 1.5% of the sample. Recombination connected TRBV6-1 to TRBJ1-5; 8 junctional bases match TRBD1. The origin of this receptor is a human donor with melanoma. The sequenced DNA: TGTGCCAGCAGTGCCTTAGGACAGGGCCTTCAGCCCCAGCATTTT. This codes for CASSALGQGLQPQHF.